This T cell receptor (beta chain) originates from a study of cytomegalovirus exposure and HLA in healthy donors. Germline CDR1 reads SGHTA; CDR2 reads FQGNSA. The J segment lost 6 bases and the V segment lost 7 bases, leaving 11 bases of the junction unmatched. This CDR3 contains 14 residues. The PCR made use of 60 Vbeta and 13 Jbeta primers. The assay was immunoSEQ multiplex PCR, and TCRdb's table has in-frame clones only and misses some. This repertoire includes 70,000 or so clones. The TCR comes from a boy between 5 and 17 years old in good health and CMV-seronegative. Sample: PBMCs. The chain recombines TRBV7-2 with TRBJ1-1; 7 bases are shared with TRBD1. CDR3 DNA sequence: TGTGCCAGCACCGCCGACAGGGACCGGGCTGAAGCTTTCTTT. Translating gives CASTADRDRAEAFF.